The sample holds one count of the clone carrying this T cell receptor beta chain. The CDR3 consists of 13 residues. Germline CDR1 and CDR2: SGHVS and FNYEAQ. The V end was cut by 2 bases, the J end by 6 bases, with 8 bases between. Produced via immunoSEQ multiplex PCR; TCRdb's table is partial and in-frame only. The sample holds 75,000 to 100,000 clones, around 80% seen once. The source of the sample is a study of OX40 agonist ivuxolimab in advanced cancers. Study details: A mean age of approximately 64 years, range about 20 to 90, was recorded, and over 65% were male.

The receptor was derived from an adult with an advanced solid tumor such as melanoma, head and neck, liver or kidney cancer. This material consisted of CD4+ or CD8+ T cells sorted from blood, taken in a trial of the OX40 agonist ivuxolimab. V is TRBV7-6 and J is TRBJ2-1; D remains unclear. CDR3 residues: CASSLKLSNEQFF. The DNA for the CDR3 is TGTGCCAGCAGCTTAAAGCTTTCCAATGAGCAGTTCTTC.